The 23 T cell receptor beta chains reported below all come from one sample, sequenced in a study of T-cell memory formation after mild COVID-19. TCRdb reanalysed the 5' RACE reads using MiXCR and keeps one entry per CDR3 protein. The data hold a few hundred thousand distinct CDR3 sequences, with 16% observed a single time. Sequenced material: PBMCs or a T cell subset sorted from them (not recorded which). All receptors come from a young man who had mild COVID-19 (a few samples of this study predate the infection). Cell type and time point are not known.

This clonotype was detected many times. The gene calls are TRBV5-6 and TRBJ2-5; 10 positions agree with TRBD2. Germline trimming cut 2 bases from V and 4 bases from J; bases unmatched to any gene: 11. The CDR3 has 17 residues. Germline values: CDR1 SGHDT, CDR2 YYEEEE. The CDR3 DNA reads as TGTGCCAGCAGCTTCGTCCAGGGGACTAGCGCCGGAGAGACCCAGTACTTC. Protein sequence: CASSFVQGTSAGETQYF.

This sequence joins TRBV27 and TRBJ2-5; D perhaps matches TRBD2 (5 bases). Per germline, CDR1 MNHEY and CDR2 SMNVEV (reference sequence). V lost 6 bases and J 5 bases, leaving 19 bases between the germline ends. This CDR3 has 15 amino acids. In nucleotides, the CDR3 is TGTGCCAGCAGGGTTCTAACTAGTCGGGCTGAGACCCAGTACTTC. The encoded protein is CASRVLTSRAETQYF.

This clonotype has just a few counts. The chain combines TRBV4-3 with TRBJ1-1; maybe TRBD1 (5 bases). V lost 5 bases and J 4 bases, leaving 17 bases between the germline ends. The CDR3 extends over 15 amino acids. Germline CDR1 and CDR2: LGHNA and YSLEER. The chain's CDR3 is CASSKGQGGSTEAFF. CDR3 sequence (DNA): TGCGCCAGCAGCAAAGGGCAGGGAGGTTCCACTGAAGCTTTCTTT.

The genes are TRBV5-1 and TRBJ1-1; D possibly corresponds to TRBD1 (5 bases). The ends were cut back, 3 bases at V and 6 bases at J, with 9 bases in the middle. The CDR3 extends over 12 amino acids. Per the germline V gene, CDR1 is SGHRS and CDR2 is YFSETQ. CDR3: CASSSRESEAFF. The CDR3 bases are TGCGCCAGCAGCTCCAGGGAATCTGAAGCTTTCTTT.

This clonotype occurred a few times. V and J are TRBV9 and TRBJ2-3, with 10 bases aligning to TRBD2. The V gene end was trimmed by 0 bases and the J gene end by 6 bases; junction bases not matched to a gene: 10. Germline values: CDR1 SGDLS, CDR2 YYNGEE. CDR3 size: 17 residues. CDR3 sequence (DNA): TGTGCCAGCAGCGTAGGGAGCGGGGGGGCCTCTTGGGATACGCAGTATTTT. It is translated as CASSVGSGGASWDTQYF.

This clonotype was counted only a few times. The genes are TRBV7-2 and TRBJ2-3; 7 bases match TRBD2. CDR1 is SGHTA, CDR2 FQGNSA, per germline. This CDR3 spans 15 amino acids. The V and J ends lost 1 base and 7 bases, in that order; junction bases with no gene match: 8. The CDR3 protein is CASSLDGGGKYTQYF. The CDR3 DNA reads as TGTGCCAGCAGCTTAGATGGGGGGGGAAAATATACGCAGTATTTT.

The rearrangement links TRBV18 to TRBJ1-5; no clear D gene. The CDR3 has 17 residues. Germline CDR1 reads KGHSH; CDR2 reads LQKENI. V was shortened by 6 bases and J by 0 bases, with 18 bases between the two germline ends. In DNA, the CDR3 is TGTGCCAGCTCCCCTCCGTCTGGGCCGTCTAGCAATCAGCCCCAGCATTTT. It yields the protein CASSPPSGPSSNQPQHF.

This rearrangement joins TRBV20-1 to TRBJ2-7, with 8 bases identical to TRBD1. The CDR3 is made up of 15 amino acids. Looked up from germline, CDR1 is DFQATT and CDR2 is SNEGSKA (reference sequence). Germline trimming cut 0 bases from V and 5 bases from J; bases unmatched to any gene: 9. CDR3 nucleotides: TGCAGTGCTAGAGATCAACGACAGGGGAAGGACGAGCAGTACTTC. Protein: CSARDQRQGKDEQYF.

The J gene is TRBJ2-2, the V gene TRBV4-1; tentative D call: TRBD2 (5 bases). Trimming removed 2 bases from V and 6 bases from J, with 16 bases in between. Germline V gives CDR1 MGHRA, CDR2 YSYEKL. This CDR3 has 16 amino acids. Here the CDR3 reads CASSQPTRKAAGELFF. In nucleotides, the CDR3 is TGCGCCAGCAGCCAACCCACTAGAAAGGCGGCCGGGGAGCTGTTTTTT.

V usage is TRBV3-1 and J usage is TRBJ2-1, with TRBD1 as a possible D gene (5 bases). Germline lookup yields CDR1 LGHDT and CDR2 YNNKEL (reference sequence). V lost 4 bases and J lost 7, with 11 bases in between. CDR3 length equals 13 residues. As DNA, the CDR3 is TGTGCCAGCAGCCTCTCGACAGTGAATGAGCAGTTCTTC. It codes for CASSLSTVNEQFF.

The V call is TRBV4-1, the J call TRBJ1-6; D is unclear. V lost 1 base and J lost 8, with 12 bases in between. Germline CDR1 is MGHRA and CDR2 is YSYEKL. The length of the CDR3 is 15 residues. This CDR3 reads CASSQVGLAYSPLHF. The CDR3 region has the DNA TGCGCCAGCAGCCAAGTAGGACTGGCCTATTCACCCCTCCACTTT.

The chain couples TRBV18 to TRBJ1-3, with a possible D match to TRBD1 (6 bases). CDR3 length equals 15 residues. Germline CDR1 is KGHSH and CDR2 is LQKENI. Trimming removed 6 bases at V and 0 bases at J, with 12 bases between. The CDR3, as DNA: TGTGCCAGCTCCCGCGACAGGTACTCTGGAAACACCATATATTTT. This codes for CASSRDRYSGNTIYF.

This clonotype was found a few times. V gene TRBV7-9 combines with J gene TRBJ2-3, with D perhaps assigned TRBD1 or TRBD2 (5 bases each). CDR1 is SEHNR and CDR2 is FQNEAQ in the germline V gene (reference sequence). The V end was cut by 2 bases, the J end by 4 bases, with 10 bases between. The length of the CDR3 is 14 residues. The CDR3 region has the DNA TGTGCCAGCAGCTTACCCGGGGCCGCAGATACGCAGTATTTT. Amino acids: CASSLPGAADTQYF.

The V gene is TRBV20-1, the J gene TRBJ2-3; D may match TRBD1 or TRBD2 (5 bases each). Germline-derived CDR1 and CDR2 are DFQATT and SNEGSKA (reference sequence). The ends were cut back, 1 base at V and 2 bases at J, with 10 bases in the middle. The CDR3 is made up of 14 amino acids. The CDR3 here is CSARGDRHTDTQYF. In DNA form, the CDR3 reads TGCAGTGCTAGAGGGGACCGACACACAGATACGCAGTATTTT.

This rearrangement joins TRBV4-3 to TRBJ2-5; D is possibly TRBD1 (6 bases). Trimming shortened V by 0 bases and J by 2 bases, and 13 bases separated the two germline ends. CDR3 length equals 16 residues. Germline V gene sequence: CDR1 LGHNA, CDR2 YSLEER. The CDR3 nucleotides are TGCGCCAGCAGCCAAGATAGGGGGACACCACAAGAGACCCAGTACTTC. As protein: CASSQDRGTPQETQYF.

The chain is built from TRBV20-1 and TRBJ2-7; D is possibly TRBD1 or TRBD2 (6 bases each). Germline assignment: CDR1 DFQATT and CDR2 SNEGSKA (reference sequence). V was cut by 1 base and J by 5 bases, with 15 bases left in between. The CDR3 is 14 residues long. The CDR3 here is CSARVSGGPDEQYF. The CDR3 nucleotides are TGCAGTGCTAGAGTATCCGGGGGCCCGGACGAGCAGTACTTC.

This clonotype was recorded a few times. The chain is built from TRBV20-1 and TRBJ1-1; 11 bases are shared with TRBD1. V shed 6 bases and J 4 bases; nucleotides not matched to a gene: 4. This CDR3 contains 13 residues. Germline loops: CDR1 DFQATT, CDR2 SNEGSKA (reference sequence). This chain's CDR3 is CSAAGTGGTEAFF. CDR3 coding DNA: TGCAGTGCCGCCGGGACAGGGGGCACTGAAGCTTTCTTT.

The chain has TRBV4-3 and TRBJ2-7; 9 nucleotides align to TRBD1. CDR3 length equals 16 residues. The germline CDR1 and CDR2 sequences are LGHNA and YSLEER. The J segment lost 0 bases and the V segment lost 2 bases, leaving 5 bases of the junction unmatched. The CDR3 DNA reads TGCGCCAGCAGCCAACTATTGGGACAGGGCTCCTACGAGCAGTACTTC. Translated: CASSQLLGQGSYEQYF.

Comments on this clonotype: Compared with germline, one end of the junction differs, possibly owing to a read error. The rearrangement uses TRBV7-6 and TRBJ2-4; 11 bases fit TRBD2. Germline CDR1 SGHVS, CDR2 FNYEAQ. The CDR3 is made up of 14 amino acids. CDR3 region: CASSLAGGIDIQYF. Written as DNA, the CDR3 is TGTGCCAGCAGCCTAGCGGGGGGCATAGACATTCAGTACTTC.

The V call is TRBV29-1, the J call TRBJ1-5; 8 bases map to TRBD1. Germline CDR1 SQVTM, CDR2 ANQGSEA. Germline trimming cut 5 bases from V and 6 bases from J; bases unmatched to any gene: 6. There are 13 residues in the CDR3. The CDR3 sequence: CSVSEQGGQPQHF. CDR3 nucleotides: TGCAGCGTTTCCGAACAGGGGGGTCAGCCCCAGCATTTT.

This clonotype was recorded a few times. V gene TRBV4-1 combines with J gene TRBJ1-5; a possible D gene is TRBD1 (5 bases). The ends were cut back, 0 bases at V and 0 bases at J, with 15 bases in the middle. CDR3 length: 18 residues. From germline, CDR1 is MGHRA and CDR2 YSYEKL. CDR3 bases: TGCGCCAGCAGCCAAGATGGGCCCAGGGAGTATAGCAATCAGCCCCAGCATTTT. It encodes CASSQDGPREYSNQPQHF.

The chain couples TRBV4-3 to TRBJ2-7; perhaps TRBD1 as D (6 bases). Germline V gene sequence: CDR1 LGHNA, CDR2 YSLEER. Between the trimmed V and J ends, which lost 1 base and 2 bases, there was a span of 12 bases. The CDR3 is made up of 15 amino acids. The CDR3 is CASSQVNRAPYEQYF. The CDR3, as DNA: TGCGCCAGCAGCCAAGTTAACAGGGCCCCCTACGAGCAGTACTTC.

The sample holds many counts of this clonotype. At one of its ends the junction is not consistent with the germline gene, which may arise from a read error. This chain links TRBV7-9 with TRBJ2-1; no clear D gene. This CDR3 comprises 12 residues. Germline V gene data show CDR1 as SEHNR and CDR2 as FQNEAQ (reference sequence). The DNA for the CDR3 is TGTGCCAGCAGCTCCCCAGGTTTGTGGGGTCTCTTC. Encoded protein: CASSSPGLWGLF.